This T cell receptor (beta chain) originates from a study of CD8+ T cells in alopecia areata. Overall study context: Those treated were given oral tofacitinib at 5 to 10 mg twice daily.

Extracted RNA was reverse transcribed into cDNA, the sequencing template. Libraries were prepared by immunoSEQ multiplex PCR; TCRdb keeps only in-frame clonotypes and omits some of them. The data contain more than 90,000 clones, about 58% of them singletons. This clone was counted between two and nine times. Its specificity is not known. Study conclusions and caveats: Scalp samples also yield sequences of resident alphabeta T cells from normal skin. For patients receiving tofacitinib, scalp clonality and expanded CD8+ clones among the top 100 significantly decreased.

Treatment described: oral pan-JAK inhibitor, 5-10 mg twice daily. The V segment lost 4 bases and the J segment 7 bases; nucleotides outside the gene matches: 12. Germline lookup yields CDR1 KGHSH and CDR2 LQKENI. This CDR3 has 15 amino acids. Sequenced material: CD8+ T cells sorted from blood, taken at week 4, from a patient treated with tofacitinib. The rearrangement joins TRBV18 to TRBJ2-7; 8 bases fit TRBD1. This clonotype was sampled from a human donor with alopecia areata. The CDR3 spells CASSLEQGVIMEQYF. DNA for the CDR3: TGTGCCAGCTCACTGGAACAGGGGGTAATTATGGAGCAGTACTTC.